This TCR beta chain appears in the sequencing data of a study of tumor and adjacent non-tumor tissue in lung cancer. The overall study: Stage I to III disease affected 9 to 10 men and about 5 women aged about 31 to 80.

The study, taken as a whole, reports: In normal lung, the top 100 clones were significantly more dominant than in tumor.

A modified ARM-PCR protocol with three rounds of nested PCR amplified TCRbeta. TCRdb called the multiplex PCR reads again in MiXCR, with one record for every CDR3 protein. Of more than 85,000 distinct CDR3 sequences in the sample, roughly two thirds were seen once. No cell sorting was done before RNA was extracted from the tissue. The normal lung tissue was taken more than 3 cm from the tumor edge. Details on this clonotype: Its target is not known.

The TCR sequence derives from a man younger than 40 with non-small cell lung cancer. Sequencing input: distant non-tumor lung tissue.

Written as DNA, the CDR3 is TGCGCCAGCAGCCAAGATCCTGTGACAGGGGGTGCGGGGGACATTCAGTACTTC. Protein sequence: CASSQDPVTGGAGDIQYF. The gene calls are TRBV4-1 and TRBJ2-4; 9 bases line up with TRBD1. This CDR3 has 18 amino acids. Germline CDR1 and CDR2: MGHRA and YSYEKL. Germline trimming cut 0 bases from V and 8 bases from J; bases unmatched to any gene: 14.